Shown below are 20 T cell receptor beta chains from a single sample sequenced in a study of blood T cell dynamics during melanoma immunotherapy. Documented time point: week 3, after first cycle of checkpoint inhibitor. This table comes from immunoSEQ multiplex PCR, and its TCRdb copy is limited to in-frame clones, with some not included. The table lists approximately 5,900 clones, about four fifths of them singletons. Sequencing used blood, obtained from a patient treated with checkpoint blockade. The receptors originated from a human donor with melanoma.

J is TRBJ1-1 and V is TRBV7-3, with D unresolved. The germline V gene encodes CDR1 SGHTA and CDR2 FQGTGA. This CDR3 is 13 amino acids long. The V end lost 0 bases, the J end lost 2 bases, and 4 bases lay between the germline ends. CDR3: CASSLTFNTEAFF. The CDR3 region has the DNA TGTGCCAGCAGCTTAACGTTTAACACTGAAGCTTTCTTT. The full variable domain, completed using reference TRBV7-3 and TRBJ1-1, is GAGVSQTPSNKVTEKGKYVELRCDPISGHTALYWYRQSLGQGPEFLIYFQGTGAADDSGLPNDRFFAVRPEGSVSTLKIQRTERGDSAVYLCASSLTFNTEAFFGQGTRLTVV.

The rearrangement joins TRBV5-1 to TRBJ1-4; D is possibly TRBD1 (5 bases). The germline V gene encodes CDR1 SGHRS and CDR2 YFSETQ. The V end was cut by 2 bases, the J end by 6 bases, with 11 bases between. The CDR3 loop spans 14 amino acids. The CDR3 reads CASSFDGGDEKLFF. The CDR3, as DNA: TGCGCCAGCAGCTTTGATGGGGGAGATGAAAAACTGTTTTTT.

This clone was detected only once. The chain couples TRBV2 to TRBJ2-7; no reliable D call. Germline assignment: CDR1 SNHLY and CDR2 FYNNEI. The CDR3 extends over 12 amino acids. The ends were cut back, 5 bases at V and 2 bases at J, with 7 bases in the middle. This CDR3 reads CASSSSTYEQYF. CDR3 in DNA: TGTGCCAGCAGTTCTAGTACCTACGAGCAGTACTTC.

The J gene is TRBJ1-5, the V gene TRBV27; tentatively, D is TRBD1 (5 bases). V was pared by 5 bases and J by 5 bases, with 16 bases between. From germline, CDR1 is MNHEY and CDR2 SMNVEV (reference sequence). CDR3 length: 15 residues. The CDR3 protein is CASSPRQMDHQPQHF. DNA for the CDR3: TGTGCCAGCAGTCCCCGACAGATGGATCATCAGCCCCAGCATTTT.

V is TRBV11-3 and J is TRBJ2-1, with TRBD2 identical over 8 bases. The CDR3 runs to 16 residues. Losses at the gene ends were 5 bases for V and 10 bases for J; bases not matched to a gene: 16. CDR1 and CDR2 (germline): SGHNT, YENEEA. CDR3 nucleotides: TGTGCCAGCAGCCCCTCCCGGGGGCGGGGGGCGTGGGAGCAGTTCTTC. Protein product: CASSPSRGRGAWEQFF.

The chain links TRBV5-1 to TRBJ1-1; D may be TRBD1 (5 bases). The CDR3 is made up of 15 amino acids. Trimming shortened V by 4 bases and J by 0 bases, and 13 bases separated the two germline ends. Germline-derived CDR1 and CDR2 are SGHRS and YFSETQ. The CDR3, as DNA: TGCGCCAGCAGCGCGGACGGGGGGATGAACACTGAAGCTTTCTTT. It yields the protein CASSADGGMNTEAFF.

This clone was observed a single time. The chain employs TRBV29-1 and TRBJ1-2; TRBD1 matches 8 bases. V gave up 3 bases and J gave up 3 bases; unmatched junction bases: 3. Per germline, CDR1 SQVTM and CDR2 ANQGSEA. The CDR3 covers 13 residues. The CDR3 loop reads CSVEAGGYYGYTF. The CDR3 nucleotides read TGCAGCGTTGAGGCAGGGGGCTACTATGGCTACACCTTC.

For this clone: The conserved closing phenylalanine or tryptophan is absent in this CDR3, likely reflecting a read error. Because the CDR3's place on the DNA is in doubt, the DNA is left out and the CDR3 is given as listed by TCRdb. This chain uses TRBV7-2 with TRBJ2-7; the table's TRBD1 call for D was not verified on the DNA. Germline loops: CDR1 SGHTA, CDR2 FQGNSA. The CDR3 length equals 14 residues, ends included. The CDR3 is CASSLFIVAQGAHA.

The gene calls are TRBV7-2 and TRBJ2-5, with D unclear. The CDR3 spans 15 residues. CDR1 is SGHTA and CDR2 is FQGNSA in the germline V gene. The V gene lost 5 bases and the J gene lost 5 bases, with 18 bases spanning the gap. This CDR3 reads CASSPRVSYPETQYF. In DNA form, the CDR3 reads TGTGCCAGCAGCCCCCGTGTGTCCTACCCGGAGACCCAGTACTTC.

The chain carries TRBV27 and TRBJ1-5, with D tentatively TRBD1 (5 bases). The CDR3 has 17 amino acids. Per germline, CDR1 MNHEY and CDR2 SMNVEV (reference sequence). V lost 2 bases, J lost 4 bases, and 18 bases lay in between. The CDR3: CASSLQFTGWGNQPQHF. CDR3 sequence (DNA): TGTGCCAGCAGTTTACAGTTTACGGGCTGGGGGAATCAGCCCCAGCATTTT.

The V gene is TRBV2, the J gene TRBJ2-7, with D tentatively TRBD1 (5 bases). CDR1 is SNHLY, CDR2 FYNNEI, per germline. V lost 8 bases, J lost 2 bases, and 19 bases lay in between. This CDR3 comprises 15 residues. The chain's CDR3 is CASLVGRQTAYEQYF. The CDR3 bases are TGTGCCAGCTTGGTTGGAAGACAGACAGCCTACGAGCAGTACTTC.

The chain couples TRBV5-1 to TRBJ1-5; D unclear. V was trimmed by 0 bases and J by 6 bases, leaving 13 bases between them. Germline V CDR1 and CDR2: SGHRS, YFSETQ. This CDR3 has 15 residues. Here the CDR3 reads CASSLAGQAGQPQHF. The CDR3 DNA reads TGCGCCAGCAGCTTGGCTGGGCAGGCTGGTCAGCCCCAGCATTTT.

J is TRBJ1-4 and V is TRBV11-2, with 9 bases that match TRBD1. The germline V gene has CDR1 SGHAT and CDR2 FQNNGV. The CDR3 has 15 amino acids. Trimming cost V 5 bases and J 7 bases; bases outside gene matches: 8. The CDR3 reads CASSPRGTGFEKLFF. CDR3 DNA: TGTGCCAGCAGCCCGCGCGGGACAGGGTTTGAAAAACTGTTTTTT.

V is TRBV18 and J is TRBJ1-1; D perhaps matches TRBD1 (5 bases). This CDR3 is built from 16 residues. Germline values: CDR1 KGHSH, CDR2 LQKENI. V was clipped by 3 bases and J by 0 bases, with 14 bases between them. The DNA of the CDR3 is TGTGCCAGCTCACCGACAGCAAAAGTCATGAACACTGAAGCTTTCTTT. It is translated as CASSPTAKVMNTEAFF.

This chain's CDR3 is CASSQDRGSNGYTF. The CDR3 region has the DNA TGCGCCAGCAGCCAAGATCGGGGAAGCAATGGCTACACCTTC. The chain recombines TRBV4-3 with TRBJ1-2; D is uncertain. This CDR3 is 14 amino acids long. V lost 0 bases and J lost 6, with 11 bases in between. CDR1 and CDR2 (germline): LGHNA, YSLEER.

The chain has TRBV28 and TRBJ2-7, with TRBD2 as a possible D gene (6 bases). Germline CDR1 reads MDHEN; CDR2 reads SYDVKM. V dropped 1 base and J dropped 6 bases, with 7 bases sitting between them. This CDR3 is built from 12 residues. In DNA form, the CDR3 reads TGTGCCAGCAGTTTATACGGGAGCGAGCAGTACTTC. Residues: CASSLYGSEQYF.

The V gene is TRBV28, the J gene TRBJ1-1; D may be TRBD1 (6 bases). CDR1 and CDR2 from the germline V gene are MDHEN and SYDVKM. The CDR3 has 16 amino acids. Trimming left V 1 base short and J 1 base short, with 13 bases between. CDR3 sequence: CASSLSPGAGNTEAFF. Here the CDR3 DNA reads TGTGCCAGCAGTTTATCCCCGGGGGCTGGGAACACTGAAGCTTTCTTT.

This clone was picked up a small number of times. V usage is TRBV6-4 and J usage is TRBJ1-2, with 9 positions matching TRBD1. The CDR3 extends over 15 amino acids. Germline loops: CDR1 MRHNA, CDR2 SNTAGT. V was clipped by 6 bases and J by 0 bases; unmatched bases: 5. CDR3 DNA: TGTGCCAGCAGGGGACAGGGAGCGTCTAACTATGGCTACACCTTC. This encodes CASRGQGASNYGYTF.

This chain joins TRBV19 and TRBJ2-6; D not certain. The CDR3 is 19 residues long. Germline V gene sequence: CDR1 LNHDA, CDR2 SQIVND (reference sequence). Trimming shortened V by 4 bases and J by 0 bases, and 19 bases separated the two germline ends. The CDR3 spells CASSRAFVGRISGANVLTF. In nucleotides, the CDR3 is TGTGCCAGTAGTAGAGCTTTCGTTGGCCGCATCTCTGGGGCCAACGTCCTGACTTTC.

J is TRBJ1-1 and V is TRBV28; the D is unclear. V was trimmed by 2 bases and J by 9 bases, leaving 7 bases between them. CDR1 is MDHEN and CDR2 is SYDVKM in the germline V gene. This CDR3 comprises 11 residues. CDR3 in amino acids: CASSLEDQAFF. Written as DNA, the CDR3 is TGTGCCAGCAGTTTAGAGGACCAAGCTTTCTTT.